Sequencing of this T cell receptor beta chain was carried out in a study of T cells in Graves' hyperthyroidism and ophthalmopathy. If no ophthalmopathy progression occurred within 18 months, Graves' hyperthyroidism was stable. Researchers barred patients who had uncontrolled infection, other autoimmune disease, pregnancy or lactation. RNA transcripts yielded amplified TCR beta CDR3 regions. The HTBI primer set served for first-round RT-PCR of the TCR CDR3. One entry per CDR3 protein results from TCRdb running MiXCR on the multiplex PCR reads. The profile covers about 560,000 distinct CDR3 sequences, with roughly 46% appearing a single time and just over 8% taken by the ten largest. A remark on this clonotype: What it binds is unknown. The CDR3 carries no conserved terminal phenylalanine or tryptophan, so it likely arises from a read error.

Notes on the study in general: Most thyroid-expanded clonotypes above 0.001 were also found in blood. Ophthalmopathy onset followed model prediction by a median approximately six months.

Deletions cut 6 bases from V and 2 bases from J, with 11 bases between. Germline values: CDR1 SGDLS, CDR2 YYNGEE. The CDR3 runs 13 residues. This sequence originates from a woman between 18 and 30 years old with Graves' hyperthyroidism. Sequencing was carried out using peripheral blood or thyroid tissue (not recorded which). The chain uses TRBV9 and TRBJ1-2; no definite D call. Here the CDR3 DNA reads TGTGCCAGCACCAAAGGCGGGAACTATGGCTACACCTGC. Protein product: CASTKGGNYGYTC.